Listed below are T cell receptor beta chains from one sample, sequenced in a study of shared clonotypes between healthy human individuals. Sequencing used immunoSEQ multiplex PCR; TCRdb keeps in-frame clones, though not all of them. The sample holds around 340,000 clones, around 67% seen once. The sample was memory CD4+ T cells sorted from blood. These receptors were collected from a man aged 25 to 45 in good health. CDR3s include the opening cysteine and the closing phenylalanine or tryptophan. Each record gives: J gene, V gene, clone size, D gene, CDR3 protein, CDR3 DNA. D genes are given only for firm matches. Only some rows state a clone size, as once, few, many or a class for expanded clones.

>TRBJ2-7|TRBV6-1|NA|TRBD2
CASSDLASGTYEQYF
TGTGCCAGCAGTGATCTGGCTAGCGGGACCTACGAGCAGTACTTC
>TRBJ2-3|TRBV7-2|once|NA
CASSPRVSFSTDTQYF
TGTGCCAGCAGCCCACGGGTCTCGTTTAGCACAGATACGCAGTATTTT
>TRBJ1-1|TRBV27|NA|NA
CASSSSVGAEAFF
NA
>TRBJ2-5|TRBV19|NA|NA
CASSSNRRETQYF
TGTGCCAGTAGCTCCAATCGGCGAGAGACCCAGTACTTC
>TRBJ2-1|TRBV27|NA|TRBD1
CASSLNGQGAYNEQFF
TGTGCCAGCAGTCTCAACGGACAGGGTGCCTACAATGAGCAGTTCTTC
>TRBJ2-7|TRBV5-1|NA|TRBD2
CASSLVAGGPNYEQYF
TGCGCCAGCAGCTTGGTAGCGGGAGGGCCAAACTACGAGCAGTACTTC
>TRBJ2-7|TRBV6-1|NA|TRBD2
CASRETERGPQYF
TGTGCCAGCAGAGAGACGGAGCGGGGACCGCAGTACTTC
>TRBJ2-3|TRBV7-2|NA|TRBD2
CASSLRPGLAGRTDTQYF
TGTGCCAGCAGCTTAAGGCCGGGACTAGCGGGACGCACAGATACGCAGTATTTT
>TRBJ2-4|TRBV7-8|NA|NA
CASSRSNIQYF
TGTGCCAGCAGCCGCTCAAACATTCAGTACTTC
>TRBJ1-2|TRBV20-1|NA|NA
CSARGTGYTF
TGCAGTGCTAGAGGGACAGGCTACACCTTC
>TRBJ1-2|TRBV30|NA|TRBD1
CAWSVGTGYRYGYTF
TGTGCCTGGAGTGTCGGGACAGGGTATCGTTATGGCTACACCTTC
>TRBJ2-7|TRBV2|NA|NA
CASSVTHEQYF
TGTGCCAGCAGTGTGACCCACGAGCAGTACTTC
>TRBJ1-2|TRBV9|NA|NA
CASSVPTQLPRSKLYGYTF
TGTGCCAGCAGCGTACCAACACAGCTTCCCAGGTCCAAGCTCTATGGCTACACCTTC
>TRBJ2-2|TRBV7-9|NA|TRBD1
CAISTQGDGGELFF
TGTGCCATCTCCACCCAGGGGGATGGCGGGGAGCTGTTTTTT
>TRBJ1-3|TRBV7-8|NA|TRBD1
CASSFRTGPGNTIYF
TGTGCCAGCAGCTTTAGGACAGGGCCTGGAAACACCATATATTTT
>TRBJ2-6|TRBV2|few|NA
CASSDRSGANVLTF
TGTGCCAGCAGTGACAGGTCCGGGGCCAACGTCCTGACTTTC
>TRBJ2-7|TRBV18|NA|NA
CASSSISYEQYF
TGTGCCAGCTCATCGATCTCCTACGAGCAGTACTTC
>TRBJ1-2|TRBV27|NA|NA
CASSLSSWGNNYGYTF
TGTGCCAGCAGTTTATCTAGTTGGGGCAATAACTATGGCTACACCTTC
>TRBJ1-4|TRBV6-1|NA|NA
CASRAREGTEKLFF
TGTGCCAGCCGTGCCAGGGAGGGTACAGAAAAACTGTTTTTT
>TRBJ1-1|TRBV9|once|NA
CASSAEGQMNTEAFF
TGTGCCAGCAGCGCGGAGGGCCAAATGAACACTGAAGCTTTCTTT
>TRBJ2-2|TRBV2|NA|TRBD2
CASRPSGGNTGELFF
TGTGCCAGCCGCCCTAGCGGGGGGAACACCGGGGAGCTGTTTTTT
>TRBJ2-1|TRBV10-1|NA|NA
CASSDRVTRCDDEQFF
TGCGCCAGCAGTGATAGGGTAACTAGGTGTGACGATGAGCAGTTCTTC
>TRBJ1-4|TRBV29-1|NA|NA
CSVLMDRNEKLFF
TGCAGCGTTCTTATGGACCGTAATGAAAAACTGTTTTTT
>TRBJ1-1|TRBV10-2|NA|NA
CASSEVWDNTEAFF
TGCGCCAGCAGTGAAGTTTGGGACAACACTGAAGCTTTCTTT
>TRBJ2-1|TRBV29-1|NA|TRBD2
CSVTGGYNEQFF
TGCAGCGTTACCGGGGGGTACAATGAGCAGTTCTTC
>TRBJ2-1|TRBV19|NA|TRBD2
CASSIRASGRNEQFF
TGTGCCAGTAGTATCAGGGCTAGCGGGAGGAATGAGCAGTTCTTC
>TRBJ2-3|TRBV18|NA|TRBD2
CASSPSSGSTDTQYF
TGTGCCAGCTCACCTTCTAGCGGGAGCACAGATACGCAGTATTTT
>TRBJ2-7|TRBV11-2|NA|TRBD1
CASSLGTASYEQYF
TGTGCCAGCAGCCTCGGGACAGCCTCCTACGAGCAGTACTTC
>TRBJ2-1|TRBV4-2|NA|NA
CASSQVAAPAPTISYNEQFF
TGTGCCAGCAGCCAAGTCGCAGCGCCAGCTCCCACAATCTCCTACAATGAGCAGTTCTTC
>TRBJ1-1|TRBV5-4|NA|NA
CASSLGAGAEAFF
TGTGCCAGCAGCCTGGGGGCCGGGGCAGAGGCTTTCTTT
>TRBJ2-2|TRBV6-6|NA|TRBD1
CASSHQGVADTGELFF
TGTGCCAGCAGTCATCAGGGGGTCGCGGACACCGGGGAGCTGTTTTTT